A selection of T cell receptor beta chains follows, all from one sample in a study of human T cells and chemical hapten exposure. TCRdb re-called the RACE reads through MiXCR, storing one row per CDR3 protein. The sample holds about 84,000 distinct CDR3 sequences; roughly 10% are singletons and the top ten take 2% to 2.5%. Specimen: whole blood, collected in connection with sensitization to the hapten diphenylcyclopropenone (DPC). These receptors were taken from a woman aged 25 to 45 with alopecia areata. Some clones in this sample may be carry-over from other donors' samples. CDR3s include the opening cysteine and the closing phenylalanine or tryptophan. Each record gives: D gene, clone size, V gene, J gene, CDR3 protein, CDR3 DNA. D genes are given only for firm matches. Some rows mark clone size as missing; the rest say once, few, many or name a class of expanded clone.

D: .; size: many; V: TRBV2; J: TRBJ1-2; CDR3: CASSWGVDNYGYTF; DNA: TGTGCCAGCAGTTGGGGCGTAGATAACTATGGCTACACCTTC
D: .; size: few; V: TRBV5-1; J: TRBJ1-3; CDR3: CASSYQGGSGNTIYF; DNA: TGCGCCAGCAGCTATCAGGGAGGCTCCGGAAACACCATATATTTT
D: .; size: few; V: TRBV20-1; J: TRBJ2-2; CDR3: CSAMGDTGELFF; DNA: TGCAGTGCTATGGGGGACACCGGGGAGCTGTTTTTT
D: .; size: many; V: TRBV3-1; J: TRBJ2-7; CDR3: CASSPATSNEQYF; DNA: TGTGCCAGCAGCCCAGCGACTAGTAACGAGCAGTACTTC
D: .; size: few; V: TRBV7-9; J: TRBJ2-7; CDR3: CASSASGSPYGEQYF; DNA: TGTGCCAGCAGCGCCTCGGGATCTCCGTACGGCGAGCAGTACTTC
D: TRBD1; size: many; V: TRBV3-1; J: TRBJ1-2; CDR3: CASSQEQGNYGYTF; DNA: TGTGCCAGCAGCCAGGAACAGGGGAACTATGGCTACACCTTC
D: .; size: .; V: TRBV28; J: TRBJ2-5; CDR3: CASNSLGSETQYF; DNA: TGTGCCAGCAATTCTCTCGGGAGCGAGACCCAGTACTTC
D: .; size: few; V: TRBV3-1; J: TRBJ1-5; CDR3: CASSQGEQPQHF; DNA: TGTGCCAGCAGCCAAGGGGAGCAGCCCCAGCATTTT
D: .; size: many; V: TRBV4-1; J: TRBJ1-5; CDR3: CASSQAREGQPQHF; DNA: TGCGCCAGCAGCCAAGCCAGGGAGGGTCAGCCCCAGCATTTT
D: .; size: few; V: TRBV4-3; J: TRBJ2-1; CDR3: CASSQGSGTAYNEQFF; DNA: TGCGCCAGCAGCCAAGGAAGCGGAACAGCCTACAATGAGCAGTTCTTC
D: .; size: .; V: TRBV29-1; J: TRBJ2-7; CDR3: CSVEDEGLYEQYF; DNA: TGCAGCGTTGAAGATGAAGGACTCTACGAGCAGTACTTC
D: .; size: few; V: TRBV28; J: TRBJ1-5; CDR3: CATEGQYSNQPQHF; DNA: TGTGCCACCGAAGGACAGTATAGCAATCAGCCCCAGCATTTT
D: TRBD1; size: many; V: TRBV7-6; J: TRBJ1-1; CDR3: CASSLAQGVGTEAFF; DNA: TGTGCCAGCAGCTTAGCGCAGGGGGTAGGGACTGAAGCTTTCTTT
D: .; size: few; V: TRBV5-1; J: TRBJ2-5; CDR3: CASYLLTGEETQYF; DNA: TGCGCCAGCTACTTGCTTACAGGCGAAGAGACCCAGTACTTC
D: .; size: many; V: TRBV20-1; J: TRBJ2-5; CDR3: CSAIGTSIQETQYF; DNA: TGCAGTGCTATCGGGACGTCCATCCAAGAGACCCAGTACTTC
D: .; size: many; V: TRBV15; J: TRBJ2-1; CDR3: CATSRVTTALGQFF; DNA: TGTGCCACCAGCAGAGTAACCACCGCCCTCGGGCAGTTCTTC
D: .; size: many; V: TRBV15; J: TRBJ1-5; CDR3: CATSRDRVQPQHF; DNA: TGTGCCACCAGCAGAGATAGGGTACAGCCCCAGCATTTT
D: .; size: many; V: TRBV11-2; J: TRBJ2-7; CDR3: CASSVGERYEQYF; DNA: TGTGCCAGCAGCGTCGGGGAGCGGTACGAGCAGTACTTC
D: TRBD2; size: few; V: TRBV18; J: TRBJ2-1; CDR3: CASSPPGGTSYNEQFF; DNA: TGTGCCAGCTCACCACCGGGAGGGACCTCCTACAATGAGCAGTTCTTC
D: .; size: many; V: TRBV6-1; J: TRBJ2-3; CDR3: CASSEGSRGSTDTQYF; DNA: TGTGCCAGCAGTGAAGGAAGCAGGGGTAGCACAGATACGCAGTATTTT
D: .; size: .; V: TRBV6-2/TRBV6-3; J: TRBJ2-2; CDR3: CASSYRPGELFF; DNA: TGTGCCAGCAGTTACCGACCCGGGGAGCTGTTTTTT
D: .; size: many; V: TRBV6-4; J: TRBJ2-1; CDR3: CASSDSSGVGYNEQFF; DNA: TGTGCCAGCAGTGACTCATCAGGGGTTGGGTACAATGAGCAGTTCTTC
D: .; size: few; V: TRBV3-1; J: TRBJ2-7; CDR3: CASSQSGYEQYF; DNA: TGTGCCAGCAGCCAATCGGGCTACGAGCAGTACTTC
D: .; size: .; V: TRBV6-1; J: TRBJ2-7; CDR3: CASRDRDGYYEQYF; DNA: TGTGCCAGCAGAGACCGGGACGGGTACTACGAGCAGTACTTC
D: TRBD1; size: many; V: TRBV28; J: TRBJ1-1; CDR3: CASTLGTQGTEAFF; DNA: TGTGCCAGCACTTTAGGGACACAGGGGACTGAAGCTTTCTTT
D: .; size: .; V: TRBV28; J: TRBJ1-2; CDR3: CASGQKDYGYTF; DNA: TGTGCCAGCGGGCAGAAGGACTATGGCTACACCTTC
D: .; size: .; V: TRBV28; J: TRBJ2-7; CDR3: CASSPYAPGHYEQYF; DNA: TGTGCCAGCAGTCCCTATGCCCCTGGACACTACGAGCAGTACTTC
D: .; size: many; V: TRBV7-3; J: TRBJ1-3; CDR3: CASSLEGGNTIYF; DNA: TGTGCCAGCAGCCTTGAAGGGGGAAACACCATATATTTT
D: .; size: .; V: TRBV20-1; J: TRBJ1-6; CDR3: CSAGGTEGSYNSPLHF; DNA: TGTAGTGCTGGCGGGACCGAGGGCTCCTATAATTCACCCCTCCACTTT
D: .; size: .; V: TRBV28; J: TRBJ2-7; CDR3: CASSPYLPGASEQYF; DNA: TGTGCCAGCAGCCCTTACTTACCCGGGGCCTCCGAGCAGTACTTC
D: .; size: many; V: TRBV6-2/TRBV6-3; J: TRBJ1-2; CDR3: CASSRDTLGYTF; DNA: TGTGCCAGCAGTCGGGACACCTTGGGCTACACCTTC
D: .; size: few; V: TRBV4-3; J: TRBJ2-3; CDR3: CASSQGHFTDTQYF; DNA: TGCGCCAGCAGCCAAGGCCATTTCACAGATACGCAGTATTTT
D: .; size: many; V: TRBV4-3; J: TRBJ2-7; CDR3: CASSQDKGGDYEQYF; DNA: TGCGCCAGCAGCCAAGATAAGGGCGGGGACTACGAGCAGTACTTC